Given below is one TCR beta chain in context. No antigen is known for it. These data are taken from a study of persistence of HIV-infected CD4 T cells. Study details: The sample holds CD4+ T cells responsive to CMV or HIV-1 Gag. Median time on suppressive ART was 8 to 9 years.

Germline CDR1 reads KGHSH; CDR2 reads LQKENI. The V gene lost 6 bases and the J gene lost 0 bases, with 5 bases spanning the gap. This CDR3 has 12 residues. Cells were stimulated with overlapping HIV-1 Gag 15-mer peptides. CD40L-negative CD69-negative CD45RO-high memory CD4+ T cells were sorted as populations depleted of antigen-responding cells. Suppressive ART was started during chronic HIV-1 infection in these adults. This was the immunoSEQ version 4 assay in survey mode. Some clones are missing from TCRdb's copy, which holds only in-frame ones; the method was immunoSEQ multiplex PCR. There are about 40,000 clones in the sample; approximately 80% occur only once, and more than 13% lies in the top ten. Findings of the study overall: CMV- and Gag-responding cells had lower TCRbeta richness than CD3/CD28-responding cells.

This sequence originates from an adult man with HIV who was CMV-seropositive. This specimen consisted of CD4+ T cells sorted from PBMCs after approximately 20-hour stimulation, obtained from a patient who received antiretroviral therapy. The rearrangement links TRBV18 to TRBJ1-1; D not certain. The chain's CDR3 is CASSEMNTEAFF. In DNA, the CDR3 is TGTGCCAGCTCGGAGATGAACACTGAAGCTTTCTTT.